This TCR beta chain was identified in a study of shared clonotypes between healthy human individuals. Study-level results: The four-donor shared clonotypes exceeded non-shared clonotypes in generation probability, with non-shared ones scoring lower.

Every subset's genomic DNA went evenly onto several immunoSEQ plates. Method: immunoSEQ multiplex PCR; TCRdb's copy keeps in-frame clones and lacks some. The sample lists around 1,900,000 clones; just over 90% were seen once. About this clone itself: The antigen is not known.

Naive CD8 cells lacked CD45RO, underwent positive selection for CCR7 and left out terminally differentiated effector memory CD45RA+ cells. The study enrolled healthy HIV-negative adults without recent acute infections or vaccinations as donors. Germline CDR1 and CDR2: MNHEY and SMNVEV (reference sequence). Trimming cost V 6 bases and J 5 bases; bases outside gene matches: 8. The CDR3 runs 14 residues. The rearrangement joins TRBV27 to TRBJ2-5; 8 bases agree with TRBD1. The sequence was obtained from a man aged 18 to 30 in good health. Some clones in this sample may be carry-over from other donors' samples. The specimen sequenced was naive CD8+ T cells from PBMCs. CDR3 coding DNA: TGTGCCAGCAGACCGACAGGGGTCGGGGAGACCCAGTACTTC. It is translated as CASRPTGVGETQYF.